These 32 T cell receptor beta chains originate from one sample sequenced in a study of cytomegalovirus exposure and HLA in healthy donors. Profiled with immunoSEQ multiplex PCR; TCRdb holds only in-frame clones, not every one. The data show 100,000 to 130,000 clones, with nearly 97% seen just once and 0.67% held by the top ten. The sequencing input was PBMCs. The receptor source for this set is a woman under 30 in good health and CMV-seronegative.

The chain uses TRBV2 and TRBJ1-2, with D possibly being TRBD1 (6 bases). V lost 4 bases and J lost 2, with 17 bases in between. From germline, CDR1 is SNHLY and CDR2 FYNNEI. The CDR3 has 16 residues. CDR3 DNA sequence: TGTGCCAGCAGTGTGTTTCCCGAGGGGGTGAACTATGGCTACACCTTC. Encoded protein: CASSVFPEGVNYGYTF.

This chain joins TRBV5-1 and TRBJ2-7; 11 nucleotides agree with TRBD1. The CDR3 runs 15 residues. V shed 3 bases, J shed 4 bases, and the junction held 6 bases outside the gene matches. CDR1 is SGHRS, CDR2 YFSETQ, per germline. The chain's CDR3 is CASSYPGQGEYEQYF. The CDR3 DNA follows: TGCGCCAGCAGCTACCCGGGACAGGGGGAATACGAGCAGTACTTC.

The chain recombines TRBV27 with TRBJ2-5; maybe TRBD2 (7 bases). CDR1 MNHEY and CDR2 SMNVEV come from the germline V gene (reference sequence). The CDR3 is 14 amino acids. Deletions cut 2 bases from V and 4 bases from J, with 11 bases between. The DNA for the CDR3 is TGTGCCAGCAGTTTAGGGGGGGCGGGAGAGACCCAGTACTTC. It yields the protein CASSLGGAGETQYF.

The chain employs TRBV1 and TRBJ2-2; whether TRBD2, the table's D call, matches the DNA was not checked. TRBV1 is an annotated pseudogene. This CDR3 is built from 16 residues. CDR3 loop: CTSSQGGGTNTGELFF. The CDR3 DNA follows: TGCACCAGCAGCCAAGGCGGGGGGACGAACACCGGGGAGCTGTTTTTT.

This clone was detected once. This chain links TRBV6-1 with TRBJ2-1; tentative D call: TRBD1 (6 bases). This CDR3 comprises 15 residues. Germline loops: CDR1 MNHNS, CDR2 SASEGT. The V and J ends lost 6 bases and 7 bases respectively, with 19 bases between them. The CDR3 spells CASSVDRPPRNEQFF. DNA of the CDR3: TGTGCCAGCAGCGTAGACAGGCCCCCGAGGAATGAGCAGTTCTTC.

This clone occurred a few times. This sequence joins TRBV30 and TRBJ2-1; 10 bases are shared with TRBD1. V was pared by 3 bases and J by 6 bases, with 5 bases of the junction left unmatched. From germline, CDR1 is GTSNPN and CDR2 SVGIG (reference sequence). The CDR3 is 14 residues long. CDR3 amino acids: CAWRGQGFPNEQFF. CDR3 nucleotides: TGTGCCTGGAGGGGACAGGGGTTTCCCAATGAGCAGTTCTTC.

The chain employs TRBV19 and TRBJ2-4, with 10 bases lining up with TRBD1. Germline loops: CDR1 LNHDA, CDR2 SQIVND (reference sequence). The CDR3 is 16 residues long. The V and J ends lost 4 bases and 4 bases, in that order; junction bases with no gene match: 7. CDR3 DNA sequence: TGTGCCAGTAGTAACCTGGGACAGGGGATTAAAAACATTCAGTACTTC. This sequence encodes CASSNLGQGIKNIQYF.

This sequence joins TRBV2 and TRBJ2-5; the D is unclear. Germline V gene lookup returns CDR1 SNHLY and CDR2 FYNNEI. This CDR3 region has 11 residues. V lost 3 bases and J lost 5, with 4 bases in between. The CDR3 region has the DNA TGTGCCAGCAGTGACGGGGAGACCCAGTACTTC. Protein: CASSDGETQYF.

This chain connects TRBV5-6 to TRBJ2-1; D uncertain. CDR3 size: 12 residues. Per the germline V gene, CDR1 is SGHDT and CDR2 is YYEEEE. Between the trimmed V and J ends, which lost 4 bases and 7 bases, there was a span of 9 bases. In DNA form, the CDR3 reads TGTGCCAGCAGCCCCTGGAGTAATGAGCAGTTCTTC. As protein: CASSPWSNEQFF. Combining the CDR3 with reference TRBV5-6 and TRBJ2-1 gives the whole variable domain DAGVTQSPTHLIKTRGQQVTLRCSPKSGHDTVSWYQQALGQGPQFIFQYYEEEERQRGNFPDRFSGHQFPNYSSELNVNALLLGDSALYLCASSPWSNEQFFGPGTRLTVL.

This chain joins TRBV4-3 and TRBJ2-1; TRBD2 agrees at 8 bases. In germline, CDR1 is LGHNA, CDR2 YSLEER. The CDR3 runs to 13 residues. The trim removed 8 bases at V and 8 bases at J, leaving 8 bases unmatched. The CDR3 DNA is TGCGCCAGCTGGGGCGGGGGGTCAGATGAGCAGTTCTTC. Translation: CASWGGGSDEQFF.

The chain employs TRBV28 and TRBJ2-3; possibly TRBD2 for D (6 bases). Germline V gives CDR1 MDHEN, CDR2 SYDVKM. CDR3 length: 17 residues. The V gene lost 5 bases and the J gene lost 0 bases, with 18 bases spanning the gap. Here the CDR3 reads CASSPPSAGHSTDTQYF. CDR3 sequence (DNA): TGTGCCAGCAGTCCCCCTTCGGCGGGGCACAGCACAGATACGCAGTATTTT.

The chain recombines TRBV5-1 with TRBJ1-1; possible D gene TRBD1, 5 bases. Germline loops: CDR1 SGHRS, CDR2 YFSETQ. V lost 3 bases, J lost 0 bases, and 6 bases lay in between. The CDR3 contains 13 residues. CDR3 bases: TGCGCCAGCAGCTCCAGGGTGAACACTGAAGCTTTCTTT. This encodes CASSSRVNTEAFF.

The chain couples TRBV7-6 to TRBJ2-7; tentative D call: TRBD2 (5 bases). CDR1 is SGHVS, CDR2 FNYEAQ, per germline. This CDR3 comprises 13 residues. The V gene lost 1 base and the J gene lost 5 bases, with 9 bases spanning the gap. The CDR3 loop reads CASSLDGVDEQYF. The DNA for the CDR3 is TGTGCCAGCAGCTTAGACGGGGTGGACGAGCAGTACTTC.

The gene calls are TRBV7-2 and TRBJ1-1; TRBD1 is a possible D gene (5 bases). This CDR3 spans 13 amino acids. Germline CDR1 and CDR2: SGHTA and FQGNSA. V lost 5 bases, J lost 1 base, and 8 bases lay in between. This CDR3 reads CASSNRGNTEAFF. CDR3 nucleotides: TGTGCCAGCAGCAATAGGGGGAACACTGAAGCTTTCTTT.

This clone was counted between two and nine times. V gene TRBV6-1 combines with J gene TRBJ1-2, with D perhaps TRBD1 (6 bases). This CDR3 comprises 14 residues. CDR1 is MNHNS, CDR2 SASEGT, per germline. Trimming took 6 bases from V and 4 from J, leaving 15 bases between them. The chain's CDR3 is CASRGTRSFYGYTF. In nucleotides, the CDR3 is TGTGCCAGCAGAGGGACAAGAAGTTTCTATGGCTACACCTTC.

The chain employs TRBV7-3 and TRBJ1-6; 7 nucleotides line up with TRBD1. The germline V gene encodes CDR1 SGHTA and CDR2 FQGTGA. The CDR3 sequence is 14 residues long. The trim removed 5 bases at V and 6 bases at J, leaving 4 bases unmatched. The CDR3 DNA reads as TGTGCCAGCAGCCGACAGGGCGGTAATTCACCCCTCCACTTT. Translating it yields CASSRQGGNSPLHF. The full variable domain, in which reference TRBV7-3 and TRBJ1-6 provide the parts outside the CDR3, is GAGVSQTPSNKVTEKGKYVELRCDPISGHTALYWYRQSLGQGPEFLIYFQGTGAADDSGLPNDRFFAVRPEGSVSTLKIQRTERGDSAVYLCASSRQGGNSPLHFGNGTRLTVT.

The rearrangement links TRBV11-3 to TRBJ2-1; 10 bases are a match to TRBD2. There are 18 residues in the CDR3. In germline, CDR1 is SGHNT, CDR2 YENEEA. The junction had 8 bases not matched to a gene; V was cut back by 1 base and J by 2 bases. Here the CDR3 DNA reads TGTGCCAGCAGCTTAGGTAGAGGAGCGGGGGGGCCCTACAATGAGCAGTTCTTC. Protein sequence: CASSLGRGAGGPYNEQFF.

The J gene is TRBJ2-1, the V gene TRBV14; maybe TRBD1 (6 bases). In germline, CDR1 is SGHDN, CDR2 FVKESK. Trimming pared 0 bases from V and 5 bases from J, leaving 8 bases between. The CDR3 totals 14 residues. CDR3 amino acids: CASSQENRDNEQFF. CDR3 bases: TGTGCCAGCAGCCAAGAAAACAGGGACAATGAGCAGTTCTTC.

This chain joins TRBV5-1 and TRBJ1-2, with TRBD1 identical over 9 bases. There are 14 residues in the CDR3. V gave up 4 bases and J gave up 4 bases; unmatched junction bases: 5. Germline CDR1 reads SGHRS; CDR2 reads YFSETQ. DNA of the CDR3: TGCGCCAGCAGCACAAAACAGGGGGCCTATGGCTACACCTTC. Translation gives CASSTKQGAYGYTF.

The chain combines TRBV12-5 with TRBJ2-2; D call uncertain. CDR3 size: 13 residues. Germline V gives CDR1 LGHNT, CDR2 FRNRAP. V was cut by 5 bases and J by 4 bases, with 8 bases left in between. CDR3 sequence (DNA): TGTGCTAGTGGTATAGAGTTCACCGGGGAGCTGTTTTTT. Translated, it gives CASGIEFTGELFF.

This chain's CDR3 is CASNRGGLAGGHEQFF. Here the CDR3 DNA reads TGTGCCAGTAACAGGGGGGGACTAGCGGGGGGTCATGAGCAGTTCTTC. The chain employs TRBV13 and TRBJ2-1; 15 bases are shared with TRBD2. The V segment lost 9 bases and the J segment 8 bases; nucleotides outside the gene matches: 11. From germline, CDR1 is PRHDT and CDR2 FYEKMQ (reference sequence). The CDR3 has 16 residues.

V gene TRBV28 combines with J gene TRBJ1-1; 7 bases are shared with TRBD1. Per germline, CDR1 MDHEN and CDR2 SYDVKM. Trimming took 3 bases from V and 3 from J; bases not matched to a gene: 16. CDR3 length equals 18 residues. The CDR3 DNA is TGTGCCAGCAGTTTCGTATCTAGTAGGGGGCGCTCGGACACTGAAGCTTTCTTT. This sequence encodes CASSFVSSRGRSDTEAFF.

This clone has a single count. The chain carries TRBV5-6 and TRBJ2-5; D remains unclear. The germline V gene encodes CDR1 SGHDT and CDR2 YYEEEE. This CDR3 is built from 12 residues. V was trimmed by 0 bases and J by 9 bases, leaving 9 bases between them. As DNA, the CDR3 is TGTGCCAGCAGCTTGGGAGGAGTGTCCCAGTACTTC. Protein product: CASSLGGVSQYF.

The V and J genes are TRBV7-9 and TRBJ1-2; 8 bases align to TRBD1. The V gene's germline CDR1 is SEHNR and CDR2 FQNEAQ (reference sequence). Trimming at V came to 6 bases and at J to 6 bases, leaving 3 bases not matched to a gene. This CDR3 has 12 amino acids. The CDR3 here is CASRTGADGYTF. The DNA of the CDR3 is TGTGCCAGCAGGACAGGGGCGGATGGCTACACCTTC.

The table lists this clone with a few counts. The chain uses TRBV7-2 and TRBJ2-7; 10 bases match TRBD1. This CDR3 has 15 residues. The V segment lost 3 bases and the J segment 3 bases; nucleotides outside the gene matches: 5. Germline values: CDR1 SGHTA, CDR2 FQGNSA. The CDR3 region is CASSFQWDRGYEQYF. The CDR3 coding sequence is TGTGCCAGCAGCTTTCAATGGGACAGGGGCTACGAGCAGTACTTC.

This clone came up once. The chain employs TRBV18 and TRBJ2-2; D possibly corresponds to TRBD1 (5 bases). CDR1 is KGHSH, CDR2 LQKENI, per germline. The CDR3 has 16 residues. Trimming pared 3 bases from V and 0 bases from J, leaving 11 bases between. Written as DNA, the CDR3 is TGTGCCAGCTCACCCTTTGAGACAGCGAACACCGGGGAGCTGTTTTTT. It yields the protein CASSPFETANTGELFF.

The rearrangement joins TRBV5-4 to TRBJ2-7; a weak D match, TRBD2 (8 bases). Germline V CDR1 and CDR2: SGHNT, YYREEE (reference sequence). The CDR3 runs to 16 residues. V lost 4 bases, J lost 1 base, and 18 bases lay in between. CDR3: CASSPGRGTSSYEQYF. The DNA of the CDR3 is TGTGCCAGCAGCCCGGGCAGGGGGACTAGTTCCTACGAGCAGTACTTC.

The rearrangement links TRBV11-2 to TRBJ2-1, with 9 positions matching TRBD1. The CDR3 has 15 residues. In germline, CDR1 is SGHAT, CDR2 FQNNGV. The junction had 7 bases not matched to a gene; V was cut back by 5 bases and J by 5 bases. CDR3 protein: CASSLGQGWDNEQFF. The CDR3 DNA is TGTGCCAGCAGCCTAGGACAGGGGTGGGACAATGAGCAGTTCTTC.

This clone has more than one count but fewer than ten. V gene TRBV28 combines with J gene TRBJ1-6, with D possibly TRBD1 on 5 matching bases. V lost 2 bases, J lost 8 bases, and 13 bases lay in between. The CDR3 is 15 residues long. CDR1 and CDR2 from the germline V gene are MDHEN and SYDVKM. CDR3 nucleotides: TGTGCCAGCAGTTTAAGTGGCCAGGGTGATTCACCCCTCCACTTT. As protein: CASSLSGQGDSPLHF.

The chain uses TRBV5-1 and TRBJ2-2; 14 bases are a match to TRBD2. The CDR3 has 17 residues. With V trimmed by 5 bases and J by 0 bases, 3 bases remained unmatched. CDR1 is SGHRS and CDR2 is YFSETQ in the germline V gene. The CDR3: CASRGTSGSANTGELFF. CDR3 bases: TGCGCCAGCAGAGGGACTAGCGGGAGCGCGAACACCGGGGAGCTGTTTTTT.

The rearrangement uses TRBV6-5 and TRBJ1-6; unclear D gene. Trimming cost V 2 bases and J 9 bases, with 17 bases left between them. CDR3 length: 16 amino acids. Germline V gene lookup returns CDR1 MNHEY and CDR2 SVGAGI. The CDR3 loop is CASSYGSPGFFSPLHF. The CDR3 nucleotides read TGTGCCAGCAGTTACGGGAGCCCCGGCTTTTTTTCACCCCTCCACTTT.

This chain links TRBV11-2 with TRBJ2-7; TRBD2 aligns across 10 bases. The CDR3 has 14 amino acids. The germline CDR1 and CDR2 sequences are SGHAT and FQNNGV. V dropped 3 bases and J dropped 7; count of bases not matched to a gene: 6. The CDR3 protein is CASSLSSGGGEQYF. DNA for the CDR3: TGTGCCAGCAGCTTGTCTAGCGGGGGAGGGGAGCAGTACTTC.